This TCR beta chain was recovered during a study of T-cell memory formation after mild COVID-19. Across the study: Largely, TCR clusters stayed within a single donor.

The length of the CDR3 is 15 residues. The V segment lost 4 bases and the J segment 8 bases; nucleotides outside the gene matches: 5. cDNA libraries for TCR alpha and TCR beta, carrying sample barcodes and UMIs, came from 5'RACE with constant-segment primers. TCRdb analysed the 5' RACE reads with MiXCR anew, one entry per CDR3 protein. Of around 450,000 distinct CDR3 sequences listed, 15% to 25% are singletons. Sequenced material: PBMCs or a T cell subset sorted from them (not recorded which). This chain links TRBV12-3 or TRBV12-4 with TRBJ1-6; 10 positions agree with TRBD1. The clonotype was recovered from an adult woman who had mild COVID-19 (a few samples of this study predate the infection). Cell type and time point are not known. CDR3 protein: CASSWGGQGDSPLHF. The CDR3 bases are TGTGCCAGCAGTTGGGGAGGACAGGGGGATTCACCCCTCCACTTT.